This TCR beta chain is from a study of blood T cell repertoires in COVID-19. About the research overall: Sites across the United States, Italy and Spain contributed samples from acute and convalescent COVID-19. In each case, the material was cDNA or gDNA derived from T cells, B-cell-depleted T cells, or PBMCs.

One Seattle source followed patients from active infection through their disease course. The CDR3 has 16 amino acids. V dropped 0 bases and J dropped 2 bases, with 13 bases sitting between them. The V gene's germline CDR1 is LGHDT and CDR2 YNNKEL (reference sequence). In the original processing: Amplified reference gene primers provided the basis for estimating nucleated cell counts. Sequencing used immunoSEQ multiplex PCR; TCRdb keeps in-frame clones, though not all of them. The D gene and trimming were derived from the DNA, and the V and J assignments and clone size from that table. Among 150,000 to 200,000 clones, 82% were seen once, and the ten largest hold 6.5% to 9%.

The genes are TRBV3-1 (or the pseudogene TRBV3-2) and TRBJ2-5; D perhaps matches TRBD2 (5 bases). The source material was peripheral blood. This clonotype originated in a middle-aged woman with COVID-19, enrolled during active disease. CDR3 protein: CASSQDAVGIQETQYF. The CDR3 DNA is TGTGCCAGCAGCCAAGATGCAGTCGGGATACAAGAGACCCAGTACTTC.